The following is a T cell receptor beta chain sequence with its context. Its antigen is undetermined. This record comes from a study of cytomegalovirus exposure and HLA in healthy donors. Study-wide findings and caveats: The study carried out a later analysis of TCR beta sequences. It associated 15,000 to 20,000 of them with specific HLA alleles at a false discovery rate of 0.05.

CDR3 size: 16 residues. The germline gives CDR1 SGHRS, CDR2 YFSETQ. V lost 5 bases to trimming and J lost 3 bases; unmatched junction nucleotides: 10. PCR amplification relied on 60 Vbeta primers (plus 13 Jbeta primers). Using immunoSEQ multiplex PCR, the repertoire was profiled, and TCRdb retains in-frame clones only, with some absent. The sample has around 180,000 clones, roughly 80% seen once. The material sequenced was PBMCs. V usage is TRBV5-1 and J usage is TRBJ1-1, with TRBD1 matching over 10 bases. This clonotype was sampled from a man aged 30-40 years in good health and CMV-seropositive. Here the CDR3 reads CASRGQGNRRYTEAFF. DNA of the CDR3: TGCGCCAGCAGGGGACAGGGGAATCGAAGGTACACTGAAGCTTTCTTT. The full variable domain, with the rest looked up from reference TRBV5-1 and TRBJ1-1, is KAGVTQTPRYLIKTRGQQVTLSCSPISGHRSVSWYQQTPGQGLQFLFEYFSETQRNKGNFPGRFSGRQFSNSRSEMNVSTLELGDSALYLCASRGQGNRRYTEAFFGQGTRLTVV.